Below, 30 T cell receptor beta chains from the same sample are listed, as sequenced in a study of cytomegalovirus exposure and HLA in healthy donors. The study ran its PCR with 60 Vbeta and 13 Jbeta primers. Method: immunoSEQ multiplex PCR; TCRdb's copy keeps in-frame clones and lacks some. The table lists some 100,000 clones, 76% of them singletons, with 4.1% in the top ten. Sequenced material: PBMCs. All receptors derive from a man between 40 and 49 years old in good health and CMV-seronegative.

V is TRBV4-2 and J is TRBJ2-3; TRBD2 matches at 12 bases. The germline CDR1 and CDR2 sequences are LGHNA and YNFKEQ. The CDR3 runs 18 residues. The junction had 17 bases not matched to a gene; V was cut back by 4 bases and J by 9 bases. DNA of the CDR3: TGTGCCAGCAGCCGACCAGGACTAGCGGGGACCTACCCGGGCACGCAGTATTTT. Translating it yields CASSRPGLAGTYPGTQYF.

The chain is built from TRBV2 and TRBJ1-5; 8 nucleotides agree with TRBD1. CDR1 SNHLY and CDR2 FYNNEI come from the germline V gene. The V gene end was trimmed by 5 bases and the J gene end by 1 base; junction bases not matched to a gene: 4. The CDR3 contains 15 residues. As DNA, the CDR3 is TGTGCCAGCAGTCCCCGGACAGGGAGCAATCAGCCCCAGCATTTT. Translated, it gives CASSPRTGSNQPQHF.

The gene calls are TRBV5-1 and TRBJ2-3; 12 nucleotides align to TRBD2. This CDR3 region has 16 residues. Germline assignment: CDR1 SGHRS and CDR2 YFSETQ. After removal of 3 bases from V and 0 bases from J, the junction contained 2 bases not matched to a gene. CDR3 sequence (DNA): TGCGCCAGCAGCTACGGACTAGCGGGGAGCACAGATACGCAGTATTTT. Translation gives CASSYGLAGSTDTQYF.

The chain has TRBV5-4 and TRBJ2-3, with D perhaps matching TRBD2 (6 bases). CDR1 and CDR2 from the germline V gene are SGHNT and YYREEE (reference sequence). This CDR3 is built from 13 residues. The ends were cut back, 2 bases at V and 4 bases at J, with 8 bases in the middle. CDR3 loop: CASSFGGADTQYF. CDR3 nucleotides: TGTGCCAGCAGCTTCGGGGGTGCAGATACGCAGTATTTT.

This chain links TRBV10-1 with TRBJ1-1, with D maybe TRBD1 (6 bases). The CDR3 is 13 amino acids. The V gene's germline CDR1 is WNHNN and CDR2 SYGVQD (reference sequence). Trimming removed 5 bases from V and 1 base from J, with 8 bases in between. The CDR3 region has the DNA TGCGCCAGCAGTTTACAGGGGAACACTGAAGCTTTCTTT. It codes for CASSLQGNTEAFF.

The V and J genes are TRBV6-4 and TRBJ1-2; TRBD1 matches at 8 bases. The V gene's germline CDR1 is MRHNA and CDR2 SNTAGT. The CDR3 consists of 14 residues. The V and J ends lost 3 bases and 4 bases, in that order; junction bases with no gene match: 4. The CDR3 region has the DNA TGTGCCAGCAGTGAACAGGGGGGATCCTATGGCTACACCTTC. Its protein is CASSEQGGSYGYTF.

This clone was seen only once. The chain is built from TRBV7-7 and TRBJ2-5, with TRBD2 identical over 12 bases. The J call may not be correct, given that the DNA end is closer to TRBJ2-7. The CDR3 has 15 residues. Germline V CDR1 and CDR2: SSHAT, FNYEAQ (reference sequence). In DNA, the CDR3 is TGTGCCAGCAGCCCCTGGACTAGCGGGGCACACGAGCAGTACTTC. It codes for CASSPWTSGAHEQYF.

This chain uses TRBV11-2 with TRBJ2-7; 10 bases align to TRBD1. This CDR3 is built from 14 residues. Trimming took 5 bases from V and 4 from J; bases not matched to a gene: 5. Looked up from germline, CDR1 is SGHAT and CDR2 is FQNNGV. DNA of the CDR3: TGTGCCAGCAGCCTAGGGACAGGGGTTTACGAGCAGTACTTC. Translation: CASSLGTGVYEQYF.

Here the CDR3 reads CASSPETGVGTEAFF. CDR3 bases: TGTGCCAGCAGTCCCGAGACAGGGGTGGGTACTGAAGCTTTCTTT. The chain links TRBV6-5 to TRBJ1-1, with TRBD1 matching over 8 bases. The CDR3 runs to 15 residues. V lost 5 bases and J lost 5; bases outside the gene matches: 10. Germline V gene data show CDR1 as MNHEY and CDR2 as SVGAGI.

This rearrangement joins TRBV14 to TRBJ1-2; TRBD1 matches 8 bases. V shed 4 bases and J 4 bases; nucleotides not matched to a gene: 5. Germline CDR1 reads SGHDN; CDR2 reads FVKESK. The CDR3 is 14 amino acids. The CDR3 DNA is TGTGCCAGCAGCCGGGAGACAGGGGTCTATGGCTACACCTTC. Protein product: CASSRETGVYGYTF.

The V call is TRBV7-9, the J call TRBJ1-6, with D perhaps TRBD1 (5 bases). Germline CDR1 and CDR2: SEHNR and FQNEAQ (reference sequence). V lost 6 bases and J lost 7, with 13 bases in between. This CDR3 is built from 14 residues. The CDR3 here is CASSPGVGNSPLHF. CDR3 DNA: TGTGCCAGCAGTCCGGGGGTAGGAAATTCACCCCTCCACTTT.

The gene calls are TRBV19 and TRBJ1-5, with no clear D. V was cut by 3 bases and J by 3 bases, with 18 bases left in between. Germline values: CDR1 LNHDA, CDR2 SQIVND (reference sequence). The CDR3 has 17 residues. In nucleotides, the CDR3 is TGTGCCAGTAGTATCCCTATCACGGGGAGTCTCAATCAGCCCCAGCATTTT. Protein product: CASSIPITGSLNQPQHF.

V gene TRBV5-4 combines with J gene TRBJ2-3, with D perhaps matching TRBD1 (6 bases). The CDR3 has 16 residues. Trimming took off 4 bases at V and 2 bases at J, with 17 bases between the two ends. In germline, CDR1 is SGHNT, CDR2 YYREEE (reference sequence). CDR3 nucleotides: TGTGCCAGCAGCCAGGGGTACGGCTCCACCACAGATACGCAGTATTTT. It codes for CASSQGYGSTTDTQYF.

The chain employs TRBV7-2 and TRBJ2-1, with 10 nucleotides matching TRBD1. This CDR3 spans 15 amino acids. After removal of 5 bases from V and 7 bases from J, the junction contained 8 bases not matched to a gene. Per germline, CDR1 SGHTA and CDR2 FQGNSA. DNA for the CDR3: TGTGCCAGCAGCCGTCCCGGGACAGGGGTAAATGAGCAGTTCTTC. It yields the protein CASSRPGTGVNEQFF.

The chain employs TRBV6-1 and TRBJ1-2; 8 nucleotides line up with TRBD1. The J segment lost 0 bases and the V segment lost 4 bases, leaving 4 bases of the junction unmatched. This CDR3 has 15 residues. Germline lookup yields CDR1 MNHNS and CDR2 SASEGT. The CDR3 sequence: CASSGGQGANYGYTF. The CDR3 bases are TGTGCCAGCAGTGGTGGACAGGGAGCTAACTATGGCTACACCTTC.

The chain combines TRBV18 with TRBJ2-5; 12 bases are a match to TRBD2. Germline V CDR1 and CDR2: KGHSH, LQKENI. V lost 7 bases to trimming and J lost 1 base; unmatched junction nucleotides: 10. This CDR3 comprises 17 residues. The CDR3 DNA sequence: TGTGCCAGCTTCCAGGGGGCGACTAGCGGGGGCCAAGAGACCCAGTACTTC. Translated, it gives CASFQGATSGGQETQYF. Combining the CDR3 with reference TRBV18 and TRBJ2-5 gives the whole variable domain NAGVMQNPRHLVRRRGQEARLRCSPMKGHSHVYWYRQLPEEGLKFMVYLQKENIIDESGMPKERFSAEFPKEGPSILRIQQVVRGDSAAYFCASFQGATSGGQETQYFGPGTRLLVL.

The chain links TRBV6-1 to TRBJ1-5; TRBD1 is a possible D gene (5 bases). The CDR3 totals 14 residues. Per the germline V gene, CDR1 is MNHNS and CDR2 is SASEGT. Trimming cost V 6 bases and J 5 bases, with 14 bases left between them. The CDR3 protein is CASRTTGVYQPQHF. The CDR3 DNA reads TGTGCCAGCAGGACTACGGGGGTCTATCAGCCCCAGCATTTT.

In DNA form, the CDR3 reads TGCAGCGTCAGGGCCGCAGCTTTCGCCTACGAGCAGTACTTC. It specifies CSVRAAAFAYEQYF. This chain joins TRBV29-1 and TRBJ2-7; TRBD1 might be the D (5 bases). Trimming took 6 bases from V and 2 from J, leaving 17 bases between them. Germline CDR1 SQVTM, CDR2 ANQGSEA. The CDR3 consists of 14 residues.

V is TRBV27 and J is TRBJ1-4; the D gene is possibly TRBD1 (6 bases). The CDR3 extends over 14 amino acids. From germline, CDR1 is MNHEY and CDR2 SMNVEV (reference sequence). V lost 7 bases to trimming and J lost 4 bases, with 13 bases between them. The CDR3 reads CASKQGRGNEKLFF. The CDR3 DNA is TGTGCCAGCAAACAGGGACGAGGTAATGAAAAACTGTTTTTT.

In nucleotides, the CDR3 is TGTGCCTGGAGTGTACGGACGGGGGGCCACACAGATACGCAGTATTTT. Residues: CAWSVRTGGHTDTQYF. The chain combines TRBV30 with TRBJ2-3; maybe TRBD2 (7 bases). CDR1 GTSNPN and CDR2 SVGIG come from the germline V gene (reference sequence). The CDR3 length is 16 residues. Trimming left V 0 bases short and J 2 bases short, with 15 bases between. Looking up the rest from reference TRBV30 and TRBJ2-3 gives the full variable domain: SQTIHQWPATLVQPVGSPLSLECTVEGTSNPNLYWYRQAAGRGLQLLFYSVGIGQISSEVPQNLSASRPQDRQFILSSKKLLLSDSGFYLCAWSVRTGGHTDTQYFGPGTRLTVL.

The V call is TRBV25-1, the J call TRBJ1-2; D remains unclear. CDR3 length: 9 amino acids. The V and J ends lost 6 bases and 11 bases respectively, with 7 bases between them. Looked up from germline, CDR1 is MGHDK and CDR2 is SYGVNS. CDR3 amino acids: CASSPLYTF. The CDR3 nucleotides are TGTGCCAGCAGCCCTCTTTACACCTTC.

The CDR3 protein is CASSNGQGSYEQYF. CDR3 nucleotide sequence: TGCGCCAGCAGTAACGGACAGGGATCCTACGAGCAGTACTTC. This sequence joins TRBV10-2 and TRBJ2-7, with TRBD1 identical over 8 bases. Losses at the gene ends were 5 bases for V and 1 base for J; bases not matched to a gene: 4. The CDR3 has 14 amino acids. CDR1 is WSHSY and CDR2 is SAAADI in the germline V gene.

This rearrangement joins TRBV27 to TRBJ2-3; 8 nucleotides agree with TRBD2. Germline loops: CDR1 MNHEY, CDR2 SMNVEV (reference sequence). The ends lost 2 bases at V and 4 bases at J; junction bases unmatched: 8. The CDR3 is made up of 16 amino acids. The DNA of the CDR3 is TGTGCCAGCAGTTTAGATTGGGCGGGGGGCCCAGATACGCAGTATTTT. Translated: CASSLDWAGGPDTQYF.

The chain recombines TRBV11-2 with TRBJ2-3; TRBD2 matches 12 bases. Trimming took 5 bases from V and 6 from J; bases not matched to a gene: 12. Germline V lookup: CDR1 SGHAT, CDR2 FQNNGV. CDR3 length equals 17 residues. CDR3 sequence: CASSPKGGLAGGDTQYF. Here the CDR3 DNA reads TGTGCCAGCAGCCCCAAAGGTGGGCTAGCGGGGGGGGATACGCAGTATTTT.

This sequence joins TRBV19 and TRBJ1-5; a possible D gene is TRBD1 (6 bases). Trimming took off 6 bases at V and 1 base at J, with 10 bases between the two ends. The CDR3 has 14 residues. The germline V gene encodes CDR1 LNHDA and CDR2 SQIVND (reference sequence). CDR3 DNA sequence: TGTGCCAGTAGCTCAGGACAGAGCAATCAGCCCCAGCATTTT. This sequence encodes CASSSGQSNQPQHF. The variable domain in full, completed from reference TRBV19 and TRBJ1-5, reads DGGITQSPKYLFRKEGQNVTLSCEQNLNHDAMYWYRQDPGQGLRLIYYSQIVNDFQKGDIAEGYSVSREKKESFPLTVTSAQKNPTAFYLCASSSGQSNQPQHFGDGTRLSIL.

This rearrangement joins TRBV9 to TRBJ1-4; no firm D call. CDR3 length: 16 residues. Germline assignment: CDR1 SGDLS and CDR2 YYNGEE. V lost 4 bases to trimming and J lost 2 bases, with 15 bases between them. CDR3 loop: CASSPGRGATNEKLFF. The DNA for the CDR3 is TGTGCCAGCAGCCCCGGCCGGGGAGCTACTAATGAAAAACTGTTTTTT.

V gene TRBV5-3 combines with J gene TRBJ2-1; 16 bases map to TRBD2. TRBV5-3 is noted as an ORF with a role that remains uncertain. CDR3 length: 22 residues. V lost 4 bases to trimming and J lost 2 bases; unmatched junction nucleotides: 18. The CDR3 loop is CARSPDGGLAGGSTYPYNEQFF. DNA for the CDR3: TGTGCCAGAAGCCCGGACGGGGGACTAGCGGGGGGGTCAACGTATCCCTACAATGAGCAGTTCTTC.

Notes on this clone: One junction end does not reproduce the germline sequence, and a read error may be involved. The rearrangement uses TRBV7-9 and TRBJ2-1; D may be TRBD2 (5 bases). Germline V gene sequence: CDR1 SEHNR, CDR2 FQNEAQ (reference sequence). The CDR3 length is 15 residues. The CDR3 spells CSSSLSAGSYNEQFF. CDR3 sequence (DNA): TGTTCCAGCAGCTTATCCGCGGGCTCCTACAATGAGCAGTTCTTC.

The chain links TRBV15 to TRBJ2-5, with 9 bases aligning to TRBD2. Germline CDR1 is LNHNV and CDR2 is YYDKDF (reference sequence). The CDR3 spans 16 residues. Trimming cost V 5 bases and J 4 bases; bases outside gene matches: 11. The CDR3 DNA reads TGTGCCACCAGCCCAGGGAGGGTAGCGGGGGCAGAGACCCAGTACTTC. It specifies CATSPGRVAGAETQYF.

The chain employs TRBV10-2 and TRBJ2-7; the match to TRBD2 covers 10 bases. V dropped 4 bases and J dropped 2; count of bases not matched to a gene: 5. CDR1 is WSHSY, CDR2 SAAADI, per germline. This CDR3 comprises 15 residues. CDR3 in amino acids: CASSGLAGATYEQYF. In nucleotides, the CDR3 is TGCGCCAGCAGTGGACTAGCGGGCGCCACCTACGAGCAGTACTTC.